Following are 21 T cell receptor beta chains from one sample sequenced in a study of blood T cell repertoires in COVID-19. Here immunoSEQ multiplex PCR was the method, and the copy in TCRdb shows in-frame clones only, minus some. The sample shows some 250,000 clones, roughly four fifths of them seen only once. Sequencing was done on a sample of peripheral blood. These receptor sequences come from a man in his fifties with active or convalescent COVID-19.

The chain links TRBV6-2 or TRBV6-3 to TRBJ1-5; perhaps TRBD1 as D (5 bases). Trimming stripped 2 bases from V and 4 bases from J, with 12 bases between. The CDR3 consists of 15 residues. The germline gives CDR1 MNHEY, CDR2 SVGEGT. The CDR3 bases are TGTGCCAGCAGTTACAGGGGATACCTTAATCAGCCCCAGCATTTT. Amino acid sequence: CASSYRGYLNQPQHF.

CDR3 nucleotides: TGTGCCAGCAGTTTGACAGGCTACGAGGCCCAGTACTTC. Its protein product is CASSLTGYEAQYF. This chain connects TRBV12-3 or TRBV12-4 to TRBJ2-5, with D possibly matching TRBD1 (6 bases). CDR3 length equals 13 residues. V was pared by 3 bases and J by 9 bases, with 14 bases between.

The gene calls are TRBV30 and TRBJ1-4; 7 bases are a match to TRBD1. Germline CDR1 and CDR2: GTSNPN and SVGIG (reference sequence). V was clipped by 3 bases and J by 4 bases; unmatched bases: 5. The CDR3 has 14 amino acids. The CDR3 region is CAWRGTVGNEKLFF. CDR3 coding DNA: TGTGCCTGGAGGGGGACAGTCGGTAATGAAAAACTGTTTTTT.

In DNA, the CDR3 is TGTGCCAGTTCGCAGGTGTTGAGCACTGAAGCTTTCTTT. Its protein product is CASSQVLSTEAFF. The rearrangement joins TRBV19 to TRBJ1-1; no firm D call. Germline V gene lookup returns CDR1 LNHDA and CDR2 SQIVND (reference sequence). The CDR3 runs 13 residues. Trimming shortened V by 8 bases and J by 4 bases, and 14 bases separated the two germline ends.

The V and J genes are TRBV6-1 and TRBJ1-6; D is undetermined. V was clipped by 2 bases and J by 11 bases, with 4 bases between them. Germline CDR1 reads MNHNS; CDR2 reads SASEGT. This CDR3 comprises 11 residues. The CDR3 loop is CASSETAPLHF. The CDR3 bases are TGTGCCAGCAGTGAAACAGCACCCCTCCACTTT.

The chain is built from TRBV19 and TRBJ1-6; TRBD1 aligns across 8 bases. The CDR3 length is 16 residues. The V gene's germline CDR1 is LNHDA and CDR2 SQIVND (reference sequence). Losses at the gene ends were 5 bases for V and 5 bases for J; bases not matched to a gene: 8. The CDR3 protein is CASSPIRDRNNSPLHF. CDR3 nucleotides: TGTGCCAGTAGTCCCATCCGGGACAGGAATAATTCACCCCTCCACTTT.

The chain recombines TRBV27 with TRBJ1-4, with no clear D. Trimming took off 2 bases at V and 3 bases at J, with 10 bases between the two ends. CDR3 length: 15 residues. Germline CDR1 reads MNHEY; CDR2 reads SMNVEV (reference sequence). The CDR3 reads CASSLTGLSNEKLFF. In DNA, the CDR3 is TGTGCCAGCAGTTTAACGGGTCTGTCTAATGAAAAACTGTTTTTT.

The gene calls are TRBV11-3 and TRBJ2-7, with no clear D. Trimming pared 4 bases from V and 1 base from J, leaving 2 bases between. CDR3 length equals 11 residues. The germline CDR1 and CDR2 sequences are SGHNT and YENEEA. Here the CDR3 reads CASSSSYEQYF. Written as DNA, the CDR3 is TGTGCCAGCAGCTCTTCCTACGAGCAGTACTTC. The whole variable domain, remainder taken from reference TRBV11-3 and TRBJ2-7, is EAGVVQSPRYKIIEKKQPVAFWCNPISGHNTLYWYLQNLGQGPELLIRYENEEAVDDSQLPKDRFSAERLKGVDSTLKIQPAELGDSAVYLCASSSSYEQYFGPGTRLTVT.

The chain couples TRBV28 to TRBJ2-3, with 9 bases identical to TRBD2. CDR3 length equals 14 residues. Germline V gene data show CDR1 as MDHEN and CDR2 as SYDVKM. V was pared by 5 bases and J by 5 bases, with 5 bases of the junction left unmatched. The CDR3 nucleotides are TGTGCCAGCAGTGGTGGACTAGCGAAAGATACGCAGTATTTT. Amino acid sequence: CASSGGLAKDTQYF.

The V and J genes are TRBV5-1 and TRBJ2-5; TRBD2 aligns across 10 bases. Looked up from germline, CDR1 is SGHRS and CDR2 is YFSETQ. There are 14 residues in the CDR3. Unmatched junction bases numbered 6, after V lost 5 bases and J lost 5 bases. The CDR3 DNA is TGCGCCAGCAGTTCTCTAGCGGGGGTTGAGACCCAGTACTTC. Translated: CASSSLAGVETQYF.

CDR3 residues: CASSYVGHKTYEQYF. The CDR3 nucleotides read TGTGCCAGCAGTTACGTGGGACACAAGACCTACGAGCAGTACTTC. The chain recombines TRBV6-7 with TRBJ2-7; possible D gene TRBD1, 6 bases. TRBV6-7 is an ORF, with its function uncertain. V was pared by 2 bases and J by 2 bases, with 13 bases between. The CDR3 runs to 15 residues.

This chain connects TRBV24-1 to TRBJ2-5; 10 nucleotides line up with TRBD1. The CDR3 contains 15 residues. With V trimmed by 5 bases and J by 6 bases, 8 bases remained unmatched. Germline V gene data show CDR1 as KGHDR and CDR2 as SFDVKD. The CDR3 protein is CATSGGQGLGKTQYF. CDR3 in DNA: TGTGCCACCAGTGGGGGACAGGGGTTGGGTAAGACCCAGTACTTC.

This clone has only a few counts. The rearrangement uses TRBV2 and TRBJ1-1; D may be TRBD1 (5 bases). Trimming took off 7 bases at V and 3 bases at J, with 15 bases between the two ends. Germline values: CDR1 SNHLY, CDR2 FYNNEI. This CDR3 has 14 residues. CDR3 sequence (DNA): TGTGCCAGCAATCAGGAAAGGGGTGACACTGAAGCTTTCTTT. Translating it yields CASNQERGDTEAFF.

J is TRBJ1-2 and V is TRBV27, with D possibly being TRBD1 (6 bases). Germline CDR1 is MNHEY and CDR2 is SMNVEV (reference sequence). Trimming took 5 bases from V and 8 from J, leaving 12 bases between them. This CDR3 has 12 residues. The CDR3 region is CASSPRGFGYTF. The CDR3, as DNA: TGTGCCAGCAGTCCCAGGGGATTCGGCTACACCTTC.

This CDR3 reads CASSFSGTEGATNEKLFF. The CDR3, as DNA: TGTGCCAGCAGCTTTTCCGGGACGGAGGGCGCAACTAATGAAAAACTGTTTTTT. V and J are TRBV7-9 and TRBJ1-4, with D maybe TRBD1 (5 bases). The CDR3 spans 18 residues. Trimming left V 3 bases short and J 0 bases short, with 17 bases between. CDR1 and CDR2 from the germline V gene are SEHNR and FQNEAQ (reference sequence). Complete variable domain (other parts from reference TRBV7-9 and TRBJ1-4): DTGVSQNPRHKITKRGQNVTFRCDPISEHNRLYWYRQTLGQGPEFLTYFQNEAQLEKSRLLSDRFSAERPKGSFSTLEIQRTEQGDSAMYLCASSFSGTEGATNEKLFFGSGTQLSVL.

The V and J genes are TRBV30 and TRBJ1-4; D gene unclear. Germline CDR1 is GTSNPN and CDR2 is SVGIG (reference sequence). This CDR3 region has 14 residues. The V gene lost 4 bases and the J gene lost 8 bases, with 17 bases spanning the gap. CDR3 DNA sequence: TGTGCCTGGACCGCAAGGAGGGAGGGAGAAAAACTGTTTTTT. Its translation is CAWTARREGEKLFF.

V gene TRBV9 combines with J gene TRBJ2-7; TRBD1 agrees at 9 bases. Per germline, CDR1 SGDLS and CDR2 YYNGEE. The CDR3 has 15 residues. J gave up 4 bases and V 0 bases, and 5 bases lay outside the gene matches. CDR3 protein: CASSVGTGGVYEQYF. DNA of the CDR3: TGTGCCAGCAGCGTAGGTACAGGGGGCGTGTACGAGCAGTACTTC. Filled out from reference TRBV9 and TRBJ2-7, the complete variable domain reads DSGVTQTPKHLITATGQRVTLRCSPRSGDLSVYWYQQSLDQGLQFLIQYYNGEERAKGNILERFSAQQFPDLHSELNLSSLELGDSALYFCASSVGTGGVYEQYFGPGTRLTVT.

The V gene is TRBV19, the J gene TRBJ2-5, with 7 bases lining up with TRBD2. After removal of 4 bases from V and 2 bases from J, the junction contained 1 base not matched to a gene. Germline V gene sequence: CDR1 LNHDA, CDR2 SQIVND (reference sequence). The CDR3 loop spans 13 amino acids. The CDR3 DNA reads TGTGCCAGTAGTAGCGGGGGACAAGAGACCCAGTACTTC. The encoded protein is CASSSGGQETQYF.

The rearrangement uses TRBV7-3 and TRBJ2-7, with TRBD2 as a possible D gene (7 bases). Germline assignment: CDR1 SGHTA and CDR2 FQGTGA. The length of the CDR3 is 14 residues. V lost 1 base and J lost 4, with 11 bases in between. CDR3 loop: CASSLMGGTYEQYF. The CDR3 nucleotides are TGTGCCAGCAGCTTAATGGGGGGGACATACGAGCAGTACTTC.

This chain connects TRBV11-2 to TRBJ1-2; TRBD1 agrees at 7 bases. V trimming: 5 bases; J trimming: 3 bases; junction bases outside the gene matches: 6. Germline V gene sequence: CDR1 SGHAT, CDR2 FQNNGV. The CDR3 runs 14 residues. The DNA for the CDR3 is TGTGCCAGCAGCGTCGCCGGGACAGACTATGGCTACACCTTC. This encodes CASSVAGTDYGYTF.

This sequence joins TRBV5-6 and TRBJ2-3; the D gene is possibly TRBD2 (6 bases). The V gene's germline CDR1 is SGHDT and CDR2 YYEEEE. The V and J ends lost 0 bases and 2 bases respectively, with 13 bases between them. This CDR3 has 16 residues. CDR3 coding DNA: TGTGCCAGCAGCTTGGGTCCCCCTAGCGTCACAGATACGCAGTATTTT. This sequence encodes CASSLGPPSVTDTQYF.